This T cell receptor (beta chain) was documented in a study of identical twins. Study-wide findings and caveats: There were fewer insertions in abundant cord blood beta clonotypes, but memory repertoires showed no such pattern. Twin-shared out-of-frame alpha sequences were enriched for low generation probability.

TCRdb recomputed calls from the 5' RACE reads with MiXCR, one row per CDR3 protein. The sample has a few hundred thousand distinct CDR3 sequences; 9.5% to 10% are singletons. Only healthy Caucasians were enrolled as donors. CDR1 is SGHRS, CDR2 YFSETQ, per germline. V dropped 4 bases and J dropped 4 bases, with 11 bases sitting between them. This CDR3 region has 14 residues. This clonotype was seen a handful of times. Its specificity is unknown. These data also formed part of another study, on yellow fever vaccine responses in identical twins.

The sequenced sample consisted of PBMCs. This clonotype originated in a woman aged 18-29 years in good health. The rearrangement links TRBV5-1 to TRBJ2-2; no clear D. DNA for the CDR3: TGCGCCAGCAGCCGCGATTACCTCACCGGGGAGCTGTTTTTT. Translating gives CASSRDYLTGELFF.